The 27 T cell receptor beta chains reported below all come from one sample, sequenced in a study of beta chain features in type 1 diabetes (dated by TCRdb to the late 2010s). The library was generated by the immunoSEQ multiplex PCR assay. The entire isolated RNA was reverse transcribed using the High Capacity cDNA Reverse Transcription Kit, and thus expressed TCRB transcripts were sequenced. TCRdb holds this immuneACCESS table with in-frame rearrangements only. Some clones are missing; in checked studies, unresolved V genes explain under half, and the rest has no known cause. Present in this sample are about half a million clones, approximately 31% of which were seen just once. The ten largest clones represent more than 0.055% of the sample. The sample comprised naive CD4+ T cells from blood. This specimen's cell subset or site label, interpreted: true naive CD4+ T cells. These TCRs come from a man younger than 30 in good health.

The CDR3 sequence is CAISGQGSTDTQYF. CDR3 sequence (DNA): TGTGCCATCAGTGGTCAGGGATCCACAGATACGCAGTATTTT. The chain couples TRBV10-3 to TRBJ2-3; maybe TRBD1 (5 bases). Germline-derived CDR1 and CDR2 are ENHRY and SYGVKD. V dropped 4 bases and J dropped 2 bases, with 10 bases sitting between them. The CDR3 sequence is 14 residues long.

The CDR3: CASRDSRDTGELFF. In nucleotides, the CDR3 is TGTGCCAGCAGGGACAGCCGGGACACCGGGGAGCTGTTTTTT. The chain couples TRBV2 to TRBJ2-2, with D possibly TRBD1 on 6 matching bases. The CDR3 is 14 residues long. Trimming took 6 bases from V and 3 from J, leaving 11 bases between them. Germline V gene lookup returns CDR1 SNHLY and CDR2 FYNNEI.

The chain carries TRBV2 and TRBJ2-1; D is ambiguous. The CDR3 is 12 amino acids. The V end was cut by 6 bases, the J end by 9 bases, with 12 bases between. Germline-derived CDR1 and CDR2 are SNHLY and FYNNEI. The CDR3 DNA sequence: TGTGCCAGCAGCCTAACAAGGAGTGAGCAGTTCTTC. It is translated as CASSLTRSEQFF.

V is TRBV5-1 and J is TRBJ1-5; D not certain. Trimming shortened V by 4 bases and J by 2 bases, and 7 bases separated the two germline ends. CDR1 and CDR2 from the germline V gene are SGHRS and YFSETQ. CDR3 length: 13 amino acids. The CDR3 DNA follows: TGCGCCAGCAGCCCCGATGGCAATCAGCCCCAGCATTTT. It encodes CASSPDGNQPQHF.

The CDR3 DNA reads as TGTGCCAGCACACCCTACCAGAGCTCCTACAATGAGCAGTTCTTC. It encodes CASTPYQSSYNEQFF. V usage is TRBV6-5 and J usage is TRBJ2-1; D is undetermined. CDR1 and CDR2 (germline): MNHEY, SVGAGI. Trimming removed 7 bases at V and 0 bases at J, with 13 bases between. This CDR3 region has 15 residues.

The chain recombines TRBV28 with TRBJ2-5, with 8 positions matching TRBD1. The CDR3 spans 14 residues. V shed 7 bases, J shed 5 bases, and the junction held 9 bases outside the gene matches. Germline V gene data show CDR1 as MDHEN and CDR2 as SYDVKM. The CDR3 loop reads CASTIQGGLETQYF. CDR3 DNA sequence: TGTGCCAGCACCATACAGGGGGGATTGGAGACCCAGTACTTC.

This clone was recorded once. This CDR3 is CASSLLLKGAAGELFF. The CDR3 DNA reads TGTGCCAGCAGCTTACTGTTAAAGGGGGCGGCCGGGGAGCTGTTTTTT. The chain has TRBV7-2 and TRBJ2-2; 7 nucleotides match TRBD1. Trimming cost V 2 bases and J 6 bases; bases outside gene matches: 9. The CDR3 is 16 residues long. Per the germline V gene, CDR1 is SGHTA and CDR2 is FQGNSA.

This clone was detected a few times. This sample includes further DNA sequences coding for the same CDR3. V usage is TRBV7-9 and J usage is TRBJ2-3; no reliable D call. The CDR3 runs to 12 residues. V was cut by 4 bases and J by 2 bases, with 4 bases left in between. CDR1 and CDR2 (germline): SEHNR, FQNEAQ (reference sequence). CDR3 DNA: TGTGCCAGCAGCTCATTCACAGATACGCAGTATTTT. Translating gives CASSSFTDTQYF.

The J gene is TRBJ2-1, the V gene TRBV4-1; D call uncertain. With 0 bases removed from V and 0 bases from J, the gap between germline ends came to 9 bases. The CDR3 is 16 residues long. Germline CDR1 MGHRA, CDR2 YSYEKL. CDR3 amino acids: CASSQDPLSSYNEQFF. The CDR3 nucleotides are TGCGCCAGCAGCCAAGACCCCCTGAGCTCCTACAATGAGCAGTTCTTC.

A few counts support this clone. This sample includes further DNA sequences coding for the same CDR3. The chain recombines TRBV29-1 with TRBJ1-1; TRBD1 is a possible D gene (6 bases). Per the germline V gene, CDR1 is SQVTM and CDR2 is ANQGSEA. There are 12 residues in the CDR3. The V gene lost 5 bases and the J gene lost 1 base, with 8 bases spanning the gap. The CDR3 region is CSVTQGNTEAFF. The CDR3 coding sequence is TGCAGCGTTACACAGGGGAACACTGAAGCTTTCTTT.

This rearrangement joins TRBV6-6 to TRBJ2-6; no reliable D call. The CDR3 covers 16 residues. Trimming cost V 4 bases and J 0 bases, with 10 bases left between them. CDR1 is MNHNY, CDR2 SVGAGI, per germline (reference sequence). In DNA form, the CDR3 reads TGTGCCAGCAGTTCTGCTCACGGCTCTGGGGCCAACGTCCTGACTTTC. This codes for CASSSAHGSGANVLTF.

This clone occurred a few times. This chain joins TRBV29-1 and TRBJ2-4; 10 bases align to TRBD2. CDR3 size: 15 residues. Germline V lookup: CDR1 SQVTM, CDR2 ANQGSEA. After removal of 4 bases from V and 0 bases from J, the junction contained 3 bases not matched to a gene. The chain's CDR3 is CSVVGLAVAKNIQYF. The CDR3, as DNA: TGCAGCGTTGTAGGACTAGCGGTAGCCAAAAACATTCAGTACTTC.

The CDR3 region is CSVGTGGVAGELFF. The CDR3 nucleotides read TGCAGCGTTGGGACAGGGGGCGTCGCCGGGGAGCTGTTTTTT. The chain recombines TRBV29-1 with TRBJ2-2; 11 bases are shared with TRBD1. The CDR3 has 14 residues. J lost 6 bases, V lost 4 bases, and 4 bases had no gene match. Germline V CDR1 and CDR2: SQVTM, ANQGSEA.

The V and J genes are TRBV6-5 and TRBJ2-5, with 10 bases fitting TRBD2. The CDR3 extends over 14 amino acids. The V segment lost 2 bases and the J segment 9 bases; nucleotides outside the gene matches: 6. CDR1 and CDR2 from the germline V gene are MNHEY and SVGAGI. As DNA, the CDR3 is TGTGCCAGCAGTTACCGGACTAGCGGAGGGGCCCAGTACTTC. Encoded protein: CASSYRTSGGAQYF.

This clone has just a few counts. The chain recombines TRBV29-1 with TRBJ2-7, with 9 bases that match TRBD2. V trimming: 2 bases; J trimming: 2 bases; junction bases outside the gene matches: 7. Germline V lookup: CDR1 SQVTM, CDR2 ANQGSEA. The CDR3 length is 15 residues. CDR3 residues: CSVEWLAGSAYEQYF. The DNA for the CDR3 is TGCAGCGTTGAATGGCTAGCGGGATCGGCCTACGAGCAGTACTTC.

The chain links TRBV25-1 to TRBJ2-1; no firm D call. The V end was cut by 4 bases, the J end by 0 bases, with 7 bases between. The CDR3 is 14 amino acids. Germline V gene sequence: CDR1 MGHDK, CDR2 SYGVNS. CDR3 coding DNA: TGTGCCAGCAGTGGGCCCCGCTCCTACAATGAGCAGTTCTTC. It codes for CASSGPRSYNEQFF.

For the CDR3, the DNA is TGTGCCAGCAGTTATGCAGGCTCTGGAAACACCATATATTTT. Protein product: CASSYAGSGNTIYF. The gene calls are TRBV6-5 and TRBJ1-3; the D is unclear. The V end lost 3 bases, the J end lost 0 bases, and 6 bases lay between the germline ends. CDR1 and CDR2 (germline): MNHEY, SVGAGI. The CDR3 totals 14 residues.

This chain connects TRBV25-1 to TRBJ2-1; D possibly corresponds to TRBD2 (6 bases). Trimming stripped 4 bases from V and 2 bases from J, with 15 bases between. The CDR3 covers 16 residues. Germline loops: CDR1 MGHDK, CDR2 SYGVNS. CDR3 sequence: CASSGVSGPAYNEQFF. CDR3 DNA: TGTGCCAGCAGTGGCGTTAGCGGACCTGCCTACAATGAGCAGTTCTTC.

The genes are TRBV5-6 and TRBJ2-5; TRBD2 agrees at 9 bases. With V trimmed by 2 bases and J by 2 bases, 7 bases remained unmatched. Germline loops: CDR1 SGHDT, CDR2 YYEEEE. The CDR3 runs to 16 residues. CDR3 amino acids: CASSFPTSGTQETQYF. The CDR3 nucleotides are TGTGCCAGCAGCTTTCCGACTAGCGGAACTCAAGAGACCCAGTACTTC.

The chain has TRBV29-1 and TRBJ2-3; D unclear. Germline CDR1 SQVTM, CDR2 ANQGSEA. CDR3 length equals 15 residues. The ends were cut back, 8 bases at V and 1 base at J, with 19 bases in the middle. This chain's CDR3 is CSTQGSGAGTDTQYF. CDR3 coding DNA: TGCAGCACCCAAGGGTCGGGCGCGGGCACAGATACGCAGTATTTT.

This clone was found once. The CDR3 nucleotides are TGTGCCAGCAGTTACAGCGGGAGAACAGATACGCAGTATTTT. This translates into CASSYSGRTDTQYF. The chain links TRBV6-5 to TRBJ2-3; 8 bases agree with TRBD2. The CDR3 totals 14 residues. J gave up 3 bases and V 2 bases, and 1 base lay outside the gene matches. Germline loops: CDR1 MNHEY, CDR2 SVGAGI.

The genes are TRBV28 and TRBJ2-7, with 9 bases identical to TRBD1. Germline V CDR1 and CDR2: MDHEN, SYDVKM. This CDR3 contains 15 residues. V shed 4 bases and J 5 bases; nucleotides not matched to a gene: 9. CDR3 residues: CASSYGTGRRNEQYF. CDR3 nucleotide sequence: TGTGCCAGCAGTTACGGGACAGGGAGGAGGAACGAGCAGTACTTC.

The chain employs TRBV11-2 and TRBJ2-7; possible D gene TRBD2, 5 bases. CDR1 is SGHAT and CDR2 is FQNNGV in the germline V gene. The ends were cut back, 7 bases at V and 0 bases at J, with 16 bases in the middle. The CDR3 contains 15 residues. The CDR3 reads CASTSLAGLSYEQYF. The CDR3 DNA follows: TGTGCCAGCACATCGCTAGCCGGCCTCTCCTACGAGCAGTACTTC.

This clone was seen only a few times. This chain joins TRBV5-4 and TRBJ1-2; 7 positions agree with TRBD1. The V segment lost 0 bases and the J segment 4 bases; nucleotides outside the gene matches: 6. Germline CDR1 reads SGHNT; CDR2 reads YYREEE (reference sequence). This CDR3 region has 15 residues. CDR3 sequence reads: CASSLDYRQGYGYTF. The CDR3, as DNA: TGTGCCAGCAGCTTGGATTACCGACAGGGCTATGGCTACACCTTC.

The rearrangement links TRBV7-6 to TRBJ2-4; D ambiguous. This CDR3 is 15 amino acids long. The V gene lost 0 bases and the J gene lost 1 base, with 7 bases spanning the gap. The germline V gene has CDR1 SGHVS and CDR2 FNYEAQ. CDR3 in amino acids: CASSLALGAKNIQYF. In DNA, the CDR3 is TGTGCCAGCAGCTTAGCGCTAGGGGCCAAAAACATTCAGTACTTC.

Here the CDR3 reads CASSFAYTEAFF. The CDR3 DNA is TGTGCCAGCAGCTTCGCGTACACTGAAGCTTTCTTT. The chain recombines TRBV11-2 with TRBJ1-1; D gene uncertain. The CDR3 spans 12 residues. V lost 3 bases, J lost 3 bases, and 5 bases lay in between. Looked up from germline, CDR1 is SGHAT and CDR2 is FQNNGV.

This clone was found a few times. The chain is built from TRBV29-1 and TRBJ1-4, with 7 bases fitting TRBD1. This CDR3 region has 13 residues. CDR1 is SQVTM, CDR2 ANQGSEA, per germline. The J segment lost 8 bases and the V segment lost 6 bases, leaving 9 bases of the junction unmatched. CDR3 sequence reads: CSVLRQGREKLFF. The CDR3 DNA reads TGCAGCGTCTTAAGACAGGGAAGAGAAAAACTGTTTTTT.